This TCR beta chain was captured by sequencing in a study of blood T cell repertoires in COVID-19. The table came from immunoSEQ multiplex PCR; TCRdb's copy has only in-frame clones and leaves some out. This table holds roughly 40,000 clones, 76% found once. The TCR originated in an elderly man with acute or convalescent COVID-19. Sequencing input: peripheral blood.

The CDR3 bases are TGTGCCACCAGTGAGTTACAGGGGTTCGCCTACGAGCAGTACTTC. Its protein product is CATSELQGFAYEQYF. The chain recombines TRBV24-1 with TRBJ2-7; 7 nucleotides line up with TRBD1. Per the germline V gene, CDR1 is KGHDR and CDR2 is SFDVKD. The CDR3 has 15 residues. V lost 4 bases, J lost 2 bases, and 7 bases stayed unmatched.